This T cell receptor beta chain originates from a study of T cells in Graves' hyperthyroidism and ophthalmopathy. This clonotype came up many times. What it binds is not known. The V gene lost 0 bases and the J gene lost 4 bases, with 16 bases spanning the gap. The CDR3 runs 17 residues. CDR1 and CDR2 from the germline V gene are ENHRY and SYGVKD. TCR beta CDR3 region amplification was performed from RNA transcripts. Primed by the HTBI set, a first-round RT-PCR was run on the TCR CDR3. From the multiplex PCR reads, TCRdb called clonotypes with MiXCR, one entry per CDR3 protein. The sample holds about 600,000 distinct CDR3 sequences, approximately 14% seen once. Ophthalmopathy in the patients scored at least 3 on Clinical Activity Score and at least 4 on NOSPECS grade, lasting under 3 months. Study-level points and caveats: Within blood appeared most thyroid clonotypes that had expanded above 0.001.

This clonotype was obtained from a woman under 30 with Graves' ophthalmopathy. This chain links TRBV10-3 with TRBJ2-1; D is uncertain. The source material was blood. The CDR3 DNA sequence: TGTGCCATCAGTGAGTCGTCAGGTTTTACCCTTTACAATGAGCAGTTCTTC. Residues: CAISESSGFTLYNEQFF.